This T cell receptor beta chain was found in a study of cytomegalovirus exposure and HLA in healthy donors. Study conclusions and caveats: Earlier analysis yielded a pattern in which most TCR beta V segments were productive about 87% or about 30% of the time.

About this clone itself: No antigen is known for it.

The PCR had 60 Vbeta and 13 Jbeta primers. The method was immunoSEQ multiplex PCR; TCRdb's version includes in-frame clones alone and lacks a portion of them. The sample has about 190,000 clones, around three quarters seen once; the top ten hold 0.6% to 0.7%. Per germline, CDR1 SGHTA and CDR2 FQGNSA. The trim removed 2 bases at V and 8 bases at J, leaving 8 bases unmatched. The length of the CDR3 is 15 residues. This receptor was identified in a boy aged 10-17 years in good health and CMV-seronegative. V is TRBV7-2 and J is TRBJ2-1, with 8 bases aligning to TRBD2. The source material was PBMCs. As DNA, the CDR3 is TGTGCCAGCAGCTTACAAGCGGGAGTTAGTGATGAGCAGTTCTTC. Amino acids: CASSLQAGVSDEQFF.